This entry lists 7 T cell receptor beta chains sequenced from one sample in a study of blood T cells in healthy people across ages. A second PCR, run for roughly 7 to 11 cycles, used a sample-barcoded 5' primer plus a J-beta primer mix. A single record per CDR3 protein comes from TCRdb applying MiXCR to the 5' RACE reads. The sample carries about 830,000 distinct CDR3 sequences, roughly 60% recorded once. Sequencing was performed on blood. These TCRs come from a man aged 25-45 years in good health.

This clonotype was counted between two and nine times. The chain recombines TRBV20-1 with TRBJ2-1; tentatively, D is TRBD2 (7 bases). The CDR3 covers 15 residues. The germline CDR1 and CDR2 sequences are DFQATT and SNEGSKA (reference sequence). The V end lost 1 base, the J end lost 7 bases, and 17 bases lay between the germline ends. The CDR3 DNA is TGCAGTGCTAGAGGGCGGGGGCCGACGAGGAATGAGCAGTTCTTC. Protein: CSARGRGPTRNEQFF.

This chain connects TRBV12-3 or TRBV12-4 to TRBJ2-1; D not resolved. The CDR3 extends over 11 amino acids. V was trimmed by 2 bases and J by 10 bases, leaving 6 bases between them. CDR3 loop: CASSLIGEQFF. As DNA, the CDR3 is TGTGCCAGCAGTTTAATCGGCGAGCAGTTCTTC.

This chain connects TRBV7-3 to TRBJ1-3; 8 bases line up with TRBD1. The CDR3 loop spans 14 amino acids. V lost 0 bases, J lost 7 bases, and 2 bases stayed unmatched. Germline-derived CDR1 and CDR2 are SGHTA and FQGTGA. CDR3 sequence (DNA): TGTGCCAGCAGCTTAACGGCAGGGGGCAACACCATATATTTT. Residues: CASSLTAGGNTIYF. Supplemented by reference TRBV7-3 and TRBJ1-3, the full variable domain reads GAGVSQTPSNKVTEKGKYVELRCDPISGHTALYWYRQSLGQGPEFLIYFQGTGAADDSGLPNDRFFAVRPEGSVSTLKIQRTERGDSAVYLCASSLTAGGNTIYFGEGSWLTVV.

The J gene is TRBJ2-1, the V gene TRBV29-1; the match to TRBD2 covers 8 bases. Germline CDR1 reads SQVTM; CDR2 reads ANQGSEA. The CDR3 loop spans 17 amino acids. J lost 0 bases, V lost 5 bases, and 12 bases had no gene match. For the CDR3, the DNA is TGCAGCGTTAGAACGGGCGGGAGGAATAGCTCCTACAATGAGCAGTTCTTC. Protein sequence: CSVRTGGRNSSYNEQFF.

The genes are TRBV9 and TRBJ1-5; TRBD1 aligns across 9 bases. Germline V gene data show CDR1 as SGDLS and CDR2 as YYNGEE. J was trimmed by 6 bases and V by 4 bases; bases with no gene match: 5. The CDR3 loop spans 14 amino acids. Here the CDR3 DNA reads TGTGCCAGCAGCATGGGGACAGGGCTTCAGCCCCAGCATTTT. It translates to CASSMGTGLQPQHF.

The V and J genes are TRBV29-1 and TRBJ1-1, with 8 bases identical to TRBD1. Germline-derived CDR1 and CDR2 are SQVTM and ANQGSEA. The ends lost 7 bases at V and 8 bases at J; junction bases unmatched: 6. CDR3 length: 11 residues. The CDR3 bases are TGCAGCGAAAGTACAGGGGGAGAAGCTTTCTTT. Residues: CSESTGGEAFF.

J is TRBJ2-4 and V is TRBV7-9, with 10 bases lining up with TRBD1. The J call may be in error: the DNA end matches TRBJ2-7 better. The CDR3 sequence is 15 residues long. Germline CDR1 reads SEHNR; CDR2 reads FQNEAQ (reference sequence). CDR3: CASSFTTGGRGEQYF. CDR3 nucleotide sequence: TGTGCCAGCAGCTTTACGACAGGGGGCAGAGGCGAGCAGTACTTC.